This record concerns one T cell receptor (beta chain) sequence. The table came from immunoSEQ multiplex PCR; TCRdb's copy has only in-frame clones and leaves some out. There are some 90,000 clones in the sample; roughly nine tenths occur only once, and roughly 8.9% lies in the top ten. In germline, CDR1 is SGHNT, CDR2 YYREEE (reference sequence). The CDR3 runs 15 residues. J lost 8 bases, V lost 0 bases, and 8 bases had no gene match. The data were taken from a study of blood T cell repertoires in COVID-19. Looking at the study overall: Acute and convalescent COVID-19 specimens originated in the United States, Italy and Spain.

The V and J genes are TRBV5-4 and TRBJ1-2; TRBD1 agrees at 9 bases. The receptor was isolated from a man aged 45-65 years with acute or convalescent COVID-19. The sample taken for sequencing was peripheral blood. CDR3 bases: TGTGCCAGCAGCTTGGACAGGGGGCTATCAGAAGGCTACACCTTC. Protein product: CASSLDRGLSEGYTF.